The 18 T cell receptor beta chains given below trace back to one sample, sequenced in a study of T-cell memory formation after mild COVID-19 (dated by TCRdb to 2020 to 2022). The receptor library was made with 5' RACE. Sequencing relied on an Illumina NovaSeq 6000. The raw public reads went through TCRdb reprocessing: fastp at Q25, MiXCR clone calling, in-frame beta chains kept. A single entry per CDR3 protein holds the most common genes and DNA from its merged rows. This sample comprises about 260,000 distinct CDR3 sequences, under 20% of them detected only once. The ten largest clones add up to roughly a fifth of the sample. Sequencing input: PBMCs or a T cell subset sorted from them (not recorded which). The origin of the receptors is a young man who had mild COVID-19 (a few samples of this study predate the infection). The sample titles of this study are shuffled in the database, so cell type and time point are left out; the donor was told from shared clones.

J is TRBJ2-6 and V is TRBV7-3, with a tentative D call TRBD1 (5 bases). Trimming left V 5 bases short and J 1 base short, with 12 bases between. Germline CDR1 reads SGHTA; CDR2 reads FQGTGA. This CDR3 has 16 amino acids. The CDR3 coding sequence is TGTGCCAGCAGCCCGTATCCAGGGTCTGGGGCCAACGTCCTGACTTTC. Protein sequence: CASSPYPGSGANVLTF. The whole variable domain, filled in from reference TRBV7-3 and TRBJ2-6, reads GAGVSQTPSNKVTEKGKYVELRCDPISGHTALYWYRQSLGQGPEFLIYFQGTGAADDSGLPNDRFFAVRPEGSVSTLKIQRTERGDSAVYLCASSPYPGSGANVLTFGAGSRLTVL.

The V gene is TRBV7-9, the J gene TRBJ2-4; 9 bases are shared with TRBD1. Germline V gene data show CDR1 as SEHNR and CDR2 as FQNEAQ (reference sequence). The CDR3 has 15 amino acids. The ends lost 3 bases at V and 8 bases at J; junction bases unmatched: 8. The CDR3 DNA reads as TGTGCCAGCAGCTTGTCAGGGGACAGGGAAGACATTCAGTACTTC. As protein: CASSLSGDREDIQYF.

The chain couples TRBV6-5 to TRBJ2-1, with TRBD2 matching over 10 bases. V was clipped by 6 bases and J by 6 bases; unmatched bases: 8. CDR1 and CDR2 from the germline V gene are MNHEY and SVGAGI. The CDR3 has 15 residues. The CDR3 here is CASRRFSGGLNEQFF. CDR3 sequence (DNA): TGTGCCAGCAGGCGTTTTAGCGGGGGGCTCAATGAGCAGTTCTTC.

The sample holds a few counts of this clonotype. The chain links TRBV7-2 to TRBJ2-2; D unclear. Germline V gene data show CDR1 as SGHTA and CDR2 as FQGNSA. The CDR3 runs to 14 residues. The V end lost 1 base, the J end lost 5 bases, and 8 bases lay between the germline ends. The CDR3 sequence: CASSLVITTGELFF. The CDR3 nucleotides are TGTGCCAGCAGCTTAGTTATCACGACCGGGGAGCTGTTTTTT.

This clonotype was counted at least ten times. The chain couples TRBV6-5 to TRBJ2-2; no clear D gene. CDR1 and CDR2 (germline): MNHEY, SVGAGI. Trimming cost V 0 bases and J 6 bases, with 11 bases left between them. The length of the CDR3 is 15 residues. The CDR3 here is CASSYSPGQSGELFF. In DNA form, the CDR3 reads TGTGCCAGCAGTTACTCACCCGGCCAGTCCGGGGAGCTGTTTTTT.

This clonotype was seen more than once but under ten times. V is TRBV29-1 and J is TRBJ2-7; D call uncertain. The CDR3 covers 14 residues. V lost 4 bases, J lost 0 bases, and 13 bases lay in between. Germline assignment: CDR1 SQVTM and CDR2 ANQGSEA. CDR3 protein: CSVGSGLSSYEQYF. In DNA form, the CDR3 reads TGCAGCGTTGGGTCTGGTTTGAGCTCCTACGAGCAGTACTTC.

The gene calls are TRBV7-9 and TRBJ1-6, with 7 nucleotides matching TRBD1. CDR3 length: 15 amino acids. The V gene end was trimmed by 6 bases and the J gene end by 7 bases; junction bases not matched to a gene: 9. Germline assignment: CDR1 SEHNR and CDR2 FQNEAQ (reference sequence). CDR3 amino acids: CASRHPRGLNSPLHF. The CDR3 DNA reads TGTGCCAGCAGGCACCCAAGGGGGCTAAATTCACCCCTCCACTTT.

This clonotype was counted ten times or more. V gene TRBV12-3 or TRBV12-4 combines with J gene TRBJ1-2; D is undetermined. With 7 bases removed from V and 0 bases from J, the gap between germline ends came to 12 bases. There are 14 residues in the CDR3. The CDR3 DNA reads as TGTGCCAGCACCCTGTCGGGAGCTAACTATGGCTACACCTTC. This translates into CASTLSGANYGYTF.

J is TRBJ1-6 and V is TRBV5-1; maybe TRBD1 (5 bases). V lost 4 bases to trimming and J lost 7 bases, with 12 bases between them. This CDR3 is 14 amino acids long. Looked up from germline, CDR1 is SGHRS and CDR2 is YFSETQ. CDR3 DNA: TGCGCCAGCAGCCAGGGACGGGTCAATTCACCCCTCCACTTT. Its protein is CASSQGRVNSPLHF.

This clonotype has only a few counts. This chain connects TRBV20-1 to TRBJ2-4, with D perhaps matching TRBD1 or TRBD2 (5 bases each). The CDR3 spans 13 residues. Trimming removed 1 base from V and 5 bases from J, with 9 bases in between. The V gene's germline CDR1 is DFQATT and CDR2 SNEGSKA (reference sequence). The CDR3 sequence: CSARAGSQNIQYF. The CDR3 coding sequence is TGCAGTGCTAGAGCAGGGAGCCAAAACATTCAGTACTTC.

Written as DNA, the CDR3 is TGTGCCAGCAGCGTCCAAACTCTCGGGACCGGGGAGCTGTTTTTT. Protein: CASSVQTLGTGELFF. This chain joins TRBV9 and TRBJ2-2; unclear D gene. This CDR3 comprises 15 residues. Germline V lookup: CDR1 SGDLS, CDR2 YYNGEE. Trimming removed 2 bases at V and 5 bases at J, with 13 bases between.

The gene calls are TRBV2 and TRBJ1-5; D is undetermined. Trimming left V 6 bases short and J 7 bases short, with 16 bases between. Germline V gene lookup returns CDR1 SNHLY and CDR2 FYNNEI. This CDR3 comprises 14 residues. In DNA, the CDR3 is TGTGCCAGCAGCCCATCAGACACGTCCCAGCCCCAGCATTTT. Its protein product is CASSPSDTSQPQHF.

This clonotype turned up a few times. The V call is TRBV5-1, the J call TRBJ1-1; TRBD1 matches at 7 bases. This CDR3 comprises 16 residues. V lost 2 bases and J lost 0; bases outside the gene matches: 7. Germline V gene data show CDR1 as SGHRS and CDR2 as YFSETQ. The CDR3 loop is CASSLEGAGVNTEAFF. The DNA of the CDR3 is TGCGCCAGCAGCTTAGAGGGGGCTGGGGTGAACACTGAAGCTTTCTTT. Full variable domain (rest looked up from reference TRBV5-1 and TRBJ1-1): KAGVTQTPRYLIKTRGQQVTLSCSPISGHRSVSWYQQTPGQGLQFLFEYFSETQRNKGNFPGRFSGRQFSNSRSEMNVSTLELGDSALYLCASSLEGAGVNTEAFFGQGTRLTVV.

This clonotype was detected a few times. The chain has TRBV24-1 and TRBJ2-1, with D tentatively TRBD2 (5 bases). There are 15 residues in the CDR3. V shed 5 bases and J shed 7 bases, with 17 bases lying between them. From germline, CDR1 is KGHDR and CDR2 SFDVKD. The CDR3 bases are TGTGCCACCAGTGGATTCAGTCCGACGGGGAATGAGCAGTTCTTC. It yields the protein CATSGFSPTGNEQFF.

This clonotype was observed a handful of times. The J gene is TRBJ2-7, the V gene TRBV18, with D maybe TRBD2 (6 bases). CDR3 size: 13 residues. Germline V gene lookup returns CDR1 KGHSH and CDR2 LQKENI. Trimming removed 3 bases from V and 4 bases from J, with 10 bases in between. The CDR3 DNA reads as TGTGCCAGCTCACCTGGGGGAGGATACGAGCAGTACTTC. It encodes CASSPGGGYEQYF.

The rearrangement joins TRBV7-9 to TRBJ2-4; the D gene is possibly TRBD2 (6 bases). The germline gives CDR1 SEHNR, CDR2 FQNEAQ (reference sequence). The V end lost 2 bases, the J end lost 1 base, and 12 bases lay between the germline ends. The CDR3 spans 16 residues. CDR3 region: CASSLFGAGAKNIQYF. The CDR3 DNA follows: TGTGCCAGCAGCTTATTCGGGGCGGGGGCCAAAAACATTCAGTACTTC.

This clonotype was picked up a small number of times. Here the CDR3 reads CASSQNSLYQPQHF. Written as DNA, the CDR3 is TGCGCCAGCAGCCAGAACAGCCTATATCAGCCCCAGCATTTT. The chain is built from TRBV4-3 and TRBJ1-5; D uncertain. This CDR3 is 14 amino acids long. CDR1 LGHNA and CDR2 YSLEER come from the germline V gene. V lost 3 bases and J lost 5, with 11 bases in between.

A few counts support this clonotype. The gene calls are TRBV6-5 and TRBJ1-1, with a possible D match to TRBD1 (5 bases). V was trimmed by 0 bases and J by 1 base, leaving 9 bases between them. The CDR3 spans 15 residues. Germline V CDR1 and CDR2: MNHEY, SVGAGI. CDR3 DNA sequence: TGTGCCAGCAGTTACTCCCCCGGACAGAACACTGAAGCTTTCTTT. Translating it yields CASSYSPGQNTEAFF.